This T cell receptor (beta chain) was captured in a study of blood T cells in healthy people across ages. General study findings and limits: In older individuals, TCR beta diversity per million T cells was lower, falling roughly linearly with age. Investigators treated diversity estimates from one million T cells as underestimates.

Remarks on this clonotype: The antigen remains unidentified.

PCR was performed a second time for about 7 to 12 cycles using a sample-barcoded 5' primer and a J-beta primer mix. Each cDNA molecule was tagged by a template-switch adaptor that had 12 random nucleotides. MiXCR, run by TCRdb on the 5' RACE reads, gives a single entry per CDR3 protein. The data show hundreds of thousands of distinct CDR3 sequences, around 38% seen once. Sequenced sample: blood. This sequence was found in a man older than 75 in good health.

The CDR3 region is CASSPWDSPNTGELFF. The CDR3 DNA follows: TGTGCCAGCAGTCCCTGGGACTCTCCGAACACCGGGGAGCTGTTTTTT. This rearrangement joins TRBV27 to TRBJ2-2, with D perhaps TRBD2 (6 bases). The CDR3 has 16 amino acids. CDR1 MNHEY and CDR2 SMNVEV come from the germline V gene (reference sequence). V lost 5 bases, J lost 0 bases, and 13 bases lay in between.